Sequencing of this T cell receptor beta chain was carried out in a study of blood T cell repertoires in COVID-19. Study overall: Spain, Italy and the United States supplied samples that represented acute and convalescent COVID-19. The analysed material was cDNA or gDNA that came from T cells, B-cell-depleted T cells, or PBMCs.

CDR1 is SGHAT and CDR2 is FQNNGV in the germline V gene. The length of the CDR3 is 18 residues. Trimming cost V 1 base and J 0 bases; bases outside gene matches: 6. Study processing details: Reference gene primer amplification gave nucleated cell count estimates. The data were produced by immunoSEQ multiplex PCR, yet TCRdb's version contains in-frame clones alone and is incomplete. V, J and clone size reflect that table, while D and trimming were determined from the DNA. This table has approximately 220,000 clones, 70% to 90% appearing once. The TCR sequence derives from a man aged 50-59 years who had recovered from COVID-19. This rearrangement joins TRBV11-2 to TRBJ2-6, with 7 bases fitting TRBD1. Material: peripheral blood. CDR3 sequence (DNA): TGTGCCAGCAGCTTAGGTCCGGGACAGAGCTCTGGGGCCAACGTCCTGACTTTC. Amino acids: CASSLGPGQSSGANVLTF. The whole variable domain, remainder taken from reference TRBV11-2 and TRBJ2-6, is EAGVAQSPRYKIIEKRQSVAFWCNPISGHATLYWYQQILGQGPKLLIQFQNNGVVDDSQLPKDRFSAERLKGVDSTLKIQPAKLEDSAVYLCASSLGPGQSSGANVLTFGAGSRLTVL.